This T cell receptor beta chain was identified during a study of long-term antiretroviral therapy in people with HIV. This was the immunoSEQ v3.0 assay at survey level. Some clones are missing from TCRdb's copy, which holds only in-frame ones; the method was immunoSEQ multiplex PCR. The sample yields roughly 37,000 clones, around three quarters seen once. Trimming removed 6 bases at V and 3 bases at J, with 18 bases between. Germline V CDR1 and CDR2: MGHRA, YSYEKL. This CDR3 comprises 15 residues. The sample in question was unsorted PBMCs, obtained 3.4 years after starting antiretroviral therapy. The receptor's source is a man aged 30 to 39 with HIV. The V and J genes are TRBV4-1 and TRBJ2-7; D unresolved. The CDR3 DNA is TGCGCCAGCAGTCCTATGGCAGATACAGACTACGAGCAGTACTTC. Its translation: CASSPMADTDYEQYF.